Sequencing of this TCR beta chain was carried out in a study of blood T cell repertoires in COVID-19. In this sample, this clone turned up a few times. With 2 bases clipped from V and 3 bases from J, the junction kept 14 bases outside the gene matches. The CDR3 has 18 residues. The germline V gene encodes CDR1 MNHEY and CDR2 SMNVEV (reference sequence). The data were produced by immunoSEQ multiplex PCR, yet TCRdb's version contains in-frame clones alone and is incomplete. The sample shows some 260,000 clones, around four fifths of them seen only once. Sequencing was done on a sample of peripheral blood. J is TRBJ1-2 and V is TRBV27; 8 positions agree with TRBD1. The sequence came from a woman in her thirties or forties with active or convalescent COVID-19. The CDR3 region is CASSLLSAGGAGYYGYTF. CDR3 nucleotides: TGTGCCAGCAGTTTACTTTCAGCAGGGGGCGCTGGGTACTATGGCTACACCTTC.